This TCR beta chain was identified in a study of Graves' ophthalmopathy and Graves' hyperthyroidism. Study-wide context: Peripheral blood sampling preceded any treatment and occurred at initial diagnosis. Study results and limitations: Ophthalmopathy progression predictions by the model showed approximately 79% specificity and 70.59% sensitivity. In blood appeared most of the expanded thyroid clonotypes whose frequency exceeded 0.001.

Concerning this clonotype itself: Its antigen is still unknown.

Symptoms, serum thyroxine and TRAb, thyroid ultrasound, and orbital computed tomography formed the diagnostic basis. There are 17 residues in the CDR3. V was pared by 3 bases and J by 1 base, with 9 bases of the junction left unmatched. Germline V gene lookup returns CDR1 SGHNT and CDR2 YYREEE (reference sequence). The sequenced template was RNA, covering the TCR beta CDR3 region. First-round RT-PCR with HTBI primers preceded a second-round multiplex PCR. TCRdb re-called the multiplex PCR reads through MiXCR, storing one row per CDR3 protein. This repertoire shows about 740,000 distinct CDR3 sequences, approximately 40% found once; its top ten account for 40% to 45%.

The rearrangement joins TRBV5-4 to TRBJ2-7; 11 nucleotides line up with TRBD1. The source material was peripheral blood. The sequence derives from an adult man with Graves' ophthalmopathy. CDR3: CASSWASGTGGSYEQYF. The CDR3 DNA is TGTGCCAGCAGCTGGGCTAGCGGGACAGGGGGATCCTACGAGCAGTACTTC.